These 30 T cell receptor beta chains share one sample of origin, sequenced in a study of OX40 agonist ivuxolimab in advanced cancers. Measured with immunoSEQ multiplex PCR; TCRdb has only the in-frame clones, and not every one. The sample carries 30,000 to 35,000 clones, 70% to 85% recorded once. Specimen: CD4+ or CD8+ T cells sorted from blood, collected in a trial of the OX40 agonist ivuxolimab. Receptor source: an adult with an advanced solid tumor such as melanoma, head and neck, liver or kidney cancer.

The V call is TRBV10-2, the J call TRBJ1-6, with 10 bases that match TRBD1. This CDR3 comprises 14 residues. V trimming: 9 bases; J trimming: 8 bases; junction bases outside the gene matches: 7. CDR1 and CDR2 from the germline V gene are WSHSY and SAAADI. CDR3 in DNA: TGCGCCAGTTGGAAGGACAGGGGGGATTCACCCCTCCACTTT. Translation: CASWKDRGDSPLHF.

The sample holds a few counts of this clone. The genes are TRBV14 and TRBJ2-3; 10 positions agree with TRBD2. CDR1 SGHDN and CDR2 FVKESK come from the germline V gene. There are 19 residues in the CDR3. Losses at the gene ends were 0 bases for V and 7 bases for J; bases not matched to a gene: 16. The CDR3 DNA follows: TGTGCCAGCAGCCAAGAGGCTCGTTTAGCGGGAGGCCGGGAGAATACGCAGTATTTT. It specifies CASSQEARLAGGRENTQYF.

This chain uses TRBV30 with TRBJ2-5; tentative D call: TRBD2 (6 bases). The V end was cut by 1 base, the J end by 3 bases, with 15 bases between. This CDR3 has 15 residues. CDR1 and CDR2 from the germline V gene are GTSNPN and SVGIG (reference sequence). This chain's CDR3 is CAWSGGDPRKETQYF. The CDR3 DNA reads TGTGCCTGGAGTGGCGGGGACCCAAGAAAAGAGACCCAGTACTTC.

The CDR3 coding sequence is TGTGCCAGCAGCTTGGACTACCGTCCGGGGAATACGCAGTATTTT. Translation gives CASSLDYRPGNTQYF. The chain uses TRBV5-6 and TRBJ2-3, with D possibly being TRBD2 (5 bases). CDR3 length: 15 amino acids. The V end was cut by 0 bases, the J end by 7 bases, with 15 bases between. Per germline, CDR1 SGHDT and CDR2 YYEEEE.

The chain has TRBV19 and TRBJ1-5; the D is unclear. V lost 4 bases, J lost 7 bases, and 17 bases lay in between. The CDR3 runs to 15 residues. CDR1 LNHDA and CDR2 SQIVND come from the germline V gene (reference sequence). The CDR3 sequence: CASSKEGLGEQPQHF. CDR3 nucleotide sequence: TGTGCCAGTAGTAAAGAAGGCCTTGGGGAACAGCCCCAGCATTTT.

The V and J genes are TRBV6-1 and TRBJ2-7, with TRBD1 identical over 12 bases. CDR3 length equals 17 residues. V trimming: 4 bases; J trimming: 6 bases; junction bases outside the gene matches: 13. Germline CDR1 reads MNHNS; CDR2 reads SASEGT. Written as DNA, the CDR3 is TGTGCCAGCAGTGCCGAATTTACCGGGACAGGGGGCGCCGAGCAGTACTTC. Residues: CASSAEFTGTGGAEQYF.

This chain uses TRBV29-1 with TRBJ2-3; 14 bases agree with TRBD2. The CDR3 is 15 residues long. Trimming took 4 bases from V and 5 from J; bases not matched to a gene: 5. The germline V gene encodes CDR1 SQVTM and CDR2 ANQGSEA. The CDR3 region is CSVAPGTSGRDTQYF. For the CDR3, the DNA is TGCAGCGTTGCCCCCGGGACTAGCGGGAGAGATACGCAGTATTTT.

The chain has TRBV6-5 and TRBJ2-3; perhaps TRBD1 as D (6 bases). Trimming cost V 2 bases and J 2 bases, with 8 bases left between them. There are 14 residues in the CDR3. Germline V gene lookup returns CDR1 MNHEY and CDR2 SVGAGI. In DNA form, the CDR3 reads TGTGCCAGCAGTTACAGGGACAACACAGATACGCAGTATTTT. This translates into CASSYRDNTDTQYF.

CDR3 nucleotide sequence: TGCGCCAGCAGTGGCGGGAGGTTCAACGAGCAGTACTTC. It specifies CASSGGRFNEQYF. The chain uses TRBV5-1 and TRBJ2-7, with 8 bases matching TRBD2. V shed 5 bases and J 5 bases; nucleotides not matched to a gene: 6. The CDR3 spans 13 residues. Germline V lookup: CDR1 SGHRS, CDR2 YFSETQ.

This clone was detected once. The chain is built from TRBV6-5 and TRBJ1-2; TRBD1 matches 7 bases. Germline values: CDR1 MNHEY, CDR2 SVGAGI. The CDR3 extends over 16 amino acids. Trimming removed 2 bases from V and 6 bases from J; junction bases left unmatched: 12. DNA of the CDR3: TGTGCCAGCAGTTACACGGACAGGATCGGGGTAGATGGCTACACCTTC. Its translation is CASSYTDRIGVDGYTF.

The chain couples TRBV11-2 to TRBJ2-5; D gene ambiguous. The V gene's germline CDR1 is SGHAT and CDR2 FQNNGV. V gave up 11 bases and J gave up 2 bases, with 12 bases separating them. This CDR3 has 12 residues. The CDR3 loop is CAALAAQETQYF. The CDR3 region has the DNA TGTGCCGCCCTCGCAGCGCAAGAGACCCAGTACTTC.

This clone was seen more than once but under ten times. This chain uses TRBV20-1 with TRBJ2-7, with D unresolved. This CDR3 is 11 amino acids long. Germline CDR1 DFQATT, CDR2 SNEGSKA (reference sequence). V was cut by 3 bases and J by 4 bases, with 7 bases left in between. CDR3 protein: CSASMGYEQYF. DNA of the CDR3: TGCAGTGCTAGCATGGGGTACGAGCAGTACTTC.

The chain uses TRBV28 and TRBJ2-3; TRBD2 matches 13 bases. J was trimmed by 2 bases and V by 5 bases; bases with no gene match: 4. The CDR3 extends over 16 amino acids. Germline V lookup: CDR1 MDHEN, CDR2 SYDVKM. The CDR3 is CASSPTSGGHTDTQYF. CDR3 nucleotide sequence: TGTGCCAGCAGTCCGACTAGCGGGGGGCACACAGATACGCAGTATTTT.

The rearrangement joins TRBV6-5 to TRBJ2-1; tentatively, D is TRBD2 (6 bases). Trimming cost V 4 bases and J 6 bases, with 16 bases left between them. The CDR3 sequence is 15 residues long. Germline values: CDR1 MNHEY, CDR2 SVGAGI. CDR3 amino acids: CASSFRTPEGNEQFF. The CDR3 nucleotides read TGTGCCAGCAGTTTTAGGACCCCGGAGGGCAATGAGCAGTTCTTC.

This chain joins TRBV10-3 and TRBJ2-1, with 12 bases matching TRBD2. V trimming: 8 bases; J trimming: 0 bases; junction bases outside the gene matches: 5. CDR3 length: 16 amino acids. The germline gives CDR1 ENHRY, CDR2 SYGVKD. The CDR3 loop is CAIRTSGASSYNEQFF. The CDR3 DNA is TGTGCCATCCGGACTAGCGGGGCGAGCTCCTACAATGAGCAGTTCTTC.

Only one count was recorded for this clone. The J gene is TRBJ2-7, the V gene TRBV5-4; D is uncertain. CDR1 SGHNT and CDR2 YYREEE come from the germline V gene (reference sequence). Trimming removed 3 bases from V and 5 bases from J, with 12 bases in between. This CDR3 region has 13 residues. For the CDR3, the DNA is TGTGCCAGCAGCTACACCAGCGAAAACGAGCAGTACTTC. It yields the protein CASSYTSENEQYF.

The CDR3 is CASSRRGANTEAFF. The CDR3 coding sequence is TGTGCCAGCAGTCGCAGGGGGGCGAACACTGAAGCTTTCTTT. This chain links TRBV28 with TRBJ1-1; 7 nucleotides align to TRBD1. V lost 5 bases and J lost 1; bases outside the gene matches: 4. There are 14 residues in the CDR3. The germline CDR1 and CDR2 sequences are MDHEN and SYDVKM. The entire variable domain, with the rest obtained from reference TRBV28 and TRBJ1-1, is as follows: DVKVTQSSRYLVKRTGEKVFLECVQDMDHENMFWYRQDPGLGLRLIYFSYDVKMKEKGDIPEGYSVSREKKERFSLILESASTNQTSMYLCASSRRGANTEAFFGQGTRLTVV.

The chain employs TRBV5-4 and TRBJ2-7; 15 nucleotides line up with TRBD2. CDR3 length: 17 residues. V lost 4 bases, J lost 6 bases, and 11 bases stayed unmatched. From germline, CDR1 is SGHNT and CDR2 YYREEE (reference sequence). CDR3 nucleotides: TGTGCCAGCAGCCCCGGACTAGCGGGGGGGCAAGGGAGCGAGCAGTACTTC. Its translation is CASSPGLAGGQGSEQYF.

The V and J genes are TRBV19 and TRBJ2-1; 9 bases agree with TRBD2. The CDR3 loop spans 15 amino acids. The germline CDR1 and CDR2 sequences are LNHDA and SQIVND (reference sequence). The junction had 9 bases not matched to a gene; V was cut back by 5 bases and J by 7 bases. CDR3 sequence: CASSVSGSDRNEQFF. CDR3 sequence (DNA): TGTGCCAGTAGTGTTAGCGGGAGCGATCGGAATGAGCAGTTCTTC. Full variable domain (outside the CDR3, taken from reference TRBV19 and TRBJ2-1): DGGITQSPKYLFRKEGQNVTLSCEQNLNHDAMYWYRQDPGQGLRLIYYSQIVNDFQKGDIAEGYSVSREKKESFPLTVTSAQKNPTAFYLCASSVSGSDRNEQFFGPGTRLTVL.

The chain carries TRBV30 and TRBJ2-3; the match to TRBD2 covers 15 bases. Unmatched junction bases numbered 9, after V lost 7 bases and J lost 10 bases. This CDR3 spans 14 amino acids. The germline gives CDR1 GTSNPN, CDR2 SVGIG (reference sequence). In nucleotides, the CDR3 is TGTGCCTCCGGACTAGCGGGGGGGCGGAGGGCGCAGTATTTT. This sequence encodes CASGLAGGRRAQYF.

The chain uses TRBV6-6 and TRBJ1-5; a possible D gene is TRBD1 (6 bases). V lost 7 bases, J lost 3 bases, and 10 bases lay in between. The CDR3 sequence is 13 residues long. CDR1 and CDR2 (germline): MNHNY, SVGAGI (reference sequence). The CDR3 bases are TGTGCCAGCACCAGGGACAACAATCAGCCCCAGCATTTT. This codes for CASTRDNNQPQHF.

Here the CDR3 reads CASKPGQNSYEQYF. Written as DNA, the CDR3 is TGTGCCAGTAAACCGGGACAGAACTCCTACGAGCAGTACTTC. This sequence joins TRBV19 and TRBJ2-7; 7 bases fit TRBD1. Germline V CDR1 and CDR2: LNHDA, SQIVND (reference sequence). The CDR3 runs 14 residues. Germline trimming cut 7 bases from V and 0 bases from J; bases unmatched to any gene: 6.

The rearrangement uses TRBV6-1 and TRBJ2-3; tentatively, D is TRBD1 or TRBD2 (5 bases each). The CDR3 is made up of 15 amino acids. Germline V gene sequence: CDR1 MNHNS, CDR2 SASEGT. V was clipped by 4 bases and J by 0 bases, with 11 bases between them. The CDR3 reads CASSGGTLSTDTQYF. The CDR3 DNA follows: TGTGCCAGCAGTGGGGGGACGCTCAGCACAGATACGCAGTATTTT.

By proportion, this clone is medium-sized. The chain carries TRBV27 and TRBJ1-1, with 9 bases aligning to TRBD1. V lost 6 bases and J lost 5; bases outside the gene matches: 7. The length of the CDR3 is 14 residues. Germline assignment: CDR1 MNHEY and CDR2 SMNVEV (reference sequence). The DNA of the CDR3 is TGTGCCAGCAGACTACAGGGGGCCTATACTGAAGCTTTCTTT. This gives the protein CASRLQGAYTEAFF.

V and J are TRBV6-6 and TRBJ1-2, with D perhaps matching TRBD1 (6 bases). Germline V gene sequence: CDR1 MNHNY, CDR2 SVGAGI (reference sequence). V was shortened by 6 bases and J by 1 base, with 9 bases between the two germline ends. This CDR3 has 13 residues. Written as DNA, the CDR3 is TGTGCCAGCAGCACGGGACATAACTATGGCTACACCTTC. Protein: CASSTGHNYGYTF.

The V and J genes are TRBV30 and TRBJ1-6; 10 positions agree with TRBD1. The CDR3 runs to 16 residues. Germline CDR1 and CDR2: GTSNPN and SVGIG (reference sequence). Germline trimming cut 2 bases from V and 9 bases from J; bases unmatched to any gene: 10. The CDR3 DNA follows: TGTGCCTGGAGTCGGACAGGGGGTTTAGTTATTTCACCCCTCCACTTT. It is translated as CAWSRTGGLVISPLHF.

The CDR3 loop is CASTPTGYAPLHF. The CDR3 region has the DNA TGTGCCAGCACCCCGACAGGGTATGCACCCCTCCACTTT. The J gene is TRBJ1-6, the V gene TRBV6-5; 7 bases align to TRBD1. The CDR3 runs to 13 residues. Germline loops: CDR1 MNHEY, CDR2 SVGAGI. V was pared by 7 bases and J by 11 bases, with 8 bases of the junction left unmatched.

The chain has TRBV9 and TRBJ2-1, with TRBD2 matching over 12 bases. With 0 bases clipped from V and 4 bases from J, the junction kept 5 bases outside the gene matches. CDR1 is SGDLS, CDR2 YYNGEE, per germline. This CDR3 is built from 17 residues. CDR3 coding DNA: TGTGCCAGCAGCGTAGCTATACTAGCGGGAGGTTACAATGAGCAGTTCTTC. As protein: CASSVAILAGGYNEQFF.

This clone showed up just once. V gene TRBV7-8 combines with J gene TRBJ1-1, with D maybe TRBD1 (5 bases). Per germline, CDR1 SGHVS and CDR2 FQNEAQ. The V and J ends lost 5 bases and 2 bases respectively, with 15 bases between them. This CDR3 has 15 residues. Here the CDR3 reads CASSPFGGGNTEAFF. The CDR3 bases are TGTGCCAGCAGCCCCTTTGGCGGGGGAAACACTGAAGCTTTCTTT. Combining the CDR3 with reference TRBV7-8 and TRBJ1-1 gives the whole variable domain GAGVSQSPRYKVAKRGQDVALRCDPISGHVSLFWYQQALGQGPEFLTYFQNEAQLDKSGLPSDRFFAERPEGSVSTLKIQRTQQEDSAVYLCASSPFGGGNTEAFFGQGTRLTVV.

This chain joins TRBV27 and TRBJ1-3; no definite D call. CDR1 and CDR2 (germline): MNHEY, SMNVEV (reference sequence). V lost 0 bases, J lost 2 bases, and 8 bases lay in between. This CDR3 has 15 amino acids. The CDR3 nucleotides are TGTGCCAGCAGTTTATCGGTTGGGGCTGGAAACACCATATATTTT. It codes for CASSLSVGAGNTIYF.